A single sample is the source of the 7 T cell receptor beta chains below, sequenced in a study of long-term antiretroviral therapy in people with HIV (dated by TCRdb to the early 2020s). The immunoSEQ hsTCRB v3.0 assay was used at survey level resolution to sequence the TRB variable region. TCRdb retrieved this table from immuneACCESS and kept in-frame rearrangements only. Not all clones are present; in checked studies, unresolved V genes account for under half, and no reason is known for the remainder. Recorded for this sample are some 29,000 clones; about 90% of them occurred a single time. The ten largest clones represent about 8.3% of the sample. The starting material was unsorted PBMCs, obtained 3.2 years before starting antiretroviral therapy. All receptors derive from a man aged 45-65 years with HIV.

The CDR3 sequence is CASSLVAANYGYTF. DNA of the CDR3: TGCGCCAGCAGCTTGGTCGCAGCTAACTATGGCTACACCTTC. This sequence joins TRBV5-1 and TRBJ1-2; D gene unclear. CDR3 length: 14 residues. Germline V gene lookup returns CDR1 SGHRS and CDR2 YFSETQ. V was pared by 0 bases and J by 0 bases, with 6 bases between.

J is TRBJ2-1 and V is TRBV29-1; 10 bases match TRBD1. Looked up from germline, CDR1 is SQVTM and CDR2 is ANQGSEA. The CDR3 loop spans 14 amino acids. V lost 2 bases to trimming and J lost 4 bases; unmatched junction nucleotides: 2. CDR3 nucleotide sequence: TGCAGCGTTGAAAGGGACAGGGGATACAATGAGCAGTTCTTC. Amino acids: CSVERDRGYNEQFF.

V gene TRBV5-1 combines with J gene TRBJ2-3; D is possibly TRBD2 (5 bases). The V gene lost 3 bases and the J gene lost 3 bases, with 14 bases spanning the gap. The CDR3 loop spans 15 amino acids. CDR1 SGHRS and CDR2 YFSETQ come from the germline V gene. This chain's CDR3 is CASSSGIVGTDTQYF. The CDR3 coding sequence is TGCGCCAGCAGCTCCGGGATCGTGGGGACAGATACGCAGTATTTT.

The chain couples TRBV18 to TRBJ1-5, with 7 bases fitting TRBD1. Per germline, CDR1 KGHSH and CDR2 LQKENI. The length of the CDR3 is 15 residues. After removal of 8 bases from V and 6 bases from J, the junction contained 13 bases not matched to a gene. In DNA, the CDR3 is TGTGCCAGCCAACAGACCCAGGGGGAAGGTCAGCCCCAGCATTTT. As protein: CASQQTQGEGQPQHF.

V usage is TRBV18 and J usage is TRBJ2-1, with D possibly being TRBD2 (5 bases). The CDR3 spans 16 residues. Germline loops: CDR1 KGHSH, CDR2 LQKENI. Trimming took 3 bases from V and 4 from J, leaving 16 bases between them. Here the CDR3 DNA reads TGTGCCAGCTCACCTTCCTGGCAAACGGGATACAATGAGCAGTTCTTC. This codes for CASSPSWQTGYNEQFF.

The V gene is TRBV15, the J gene TRBJ1-5, with no clear D. V lost 4 bases, J lost 4 bases, and 14 bases lay in between. The CDR3 loop spans 15 amino acids. CDR1 is LNHNV and CDR2 is YYDKDF in the germline V gene (reference sequence). CDR3 residues: CATSISLGGNQPQHF. The CDR3 DNA reads as TGTGCCACCAGCATTAGCCTCGGTGGGAATCAGCCCCAGCATTTT.

CDR3 sequence (DNA): TGTGCCAGCAGTGCTGACAGAAGCGCCGGGGAGCTGTTTTTT. Translating it yields CASSADRSAGELFF. The chain carries TRBV6-4 and TRBJ2-2, with D maybe TRBD1 (5 bases). V was pared by 4 bases and J by 6 bases, with 12 bases between. CDR1 is MRHNA, CDR2 SNTAGT, per germline. This CDR3 spans 14 amino acids.